The T cell receptor (beta chain) under discussion was sequenced for a study of breast tumors, draining lymph nodes, adjacent tissues. Overall study results and limits: Data fit most tumor T cells coming from lymph node, expanding in tumor.

MiXCR, applied by TCRdb to the multiplex PCR reads, yields one record per CDR3 protein. Counted here are 140,000 to 150,000 distinct CDR3 sequences, approximately 32% occurring once; the ten biggest clones make up approximately 2.2%. CDR3 length equals 12 residues. Germline-derived CDR1 and CDR2 are DFQATT and SNEGSKA (reference sequence). Breast cancer patients provided tissue from their axillary draining lymph nodes. In regard to this clonotype: Its target is unknown.

The sequencing input was axillary lymph node tissue. The V and J genes are TRBV20-1 and TRBJ2-1, with TRBD2 matching 13 bases. The sequence was collected from a female donor with breast cancer. Some clones in this sample may be carry-over from other donors' samples. In nucleotides, the CDR3 is TGCAGGAGACTAGCGGGGGGCGATGAGCAGTTCTTC. Translated: CRRLAGGDEQFF.